This TCR beta chain comes out of a study of identifying expanded T cells in peripheral blood (dated by TCRdb to between 2019 and 2020). Looking at the study overall: Separate aliquots of the same genomic DNA pool were sequenced to produce technical replicates, and four replicates were compared in pairs. The research as a whole found: Both the number of clones called differentially abundant and the false-positive rate were significantly reduced by the beta-binomial model across all healthy-donor time intervals. Between technical replicates the binomial model flagged 1 to 1.5 differentially abundant clones, whereas over about 2 weeks the binomial model flagged about 16.4 and over approximately 4 weeks 19 to 20. In all healthy donors, the variance in clone template counts between samples taken 2 to 3 weeks apart rose significantly as total template count increased. The authors expected that over much longer intervals, such as months to years, biological variance in healthy repertoires might increase even further.

V trim: 3 bases; J trim: 6 bases; unmatched bases: 8. Per the germline V gene, MRHNA is the CDR1 and SNTAGT is the CDR2. From cysteine to phenylalanine, the CDR3 is 16 amino acids long. Only CDR3 DNA remains: 48 bases, in frame from the first base. During the collection period, no infections or other immune events were recorded for the healthy donors. Blood repertoires from healthy donors were used as a training cohort for calibrating time-dependent variance in a beta-binomial model of differential abundance of T-cell clones. The training cohort was composed of around ten healthy donors, 3 female and 7 male. The donors were between roughly 25 and 70 years old, with an average age of roughly 41 years. Whole blood was collected from each healthy donor at three time points spaced two weeks apart and obtained from a commercial supplier. For immunosequencing, genomic DNA was extracted from unsorted whole blood.

TCRbeta CDR3 regions were profiled by bias-controlled multiplex PCR amplification of genomic DNA with the immunoSEQ Assay. Under the source paper's analysis protocol: To quantify the absolute abundance of each unique TCRbeta CDR3 region, the sequences were collapsed and filtered. Differential abundance was tested with a binomial (Fisher-equivalent) model and with a beta-binomial model adding time-dependent variance fitted from healthy donors. Any clone with fewer than 5 combined templates was excluded, and a clone was called differentially abundant if its Benjamini-Hochberg FDR was below 0.01. In the beta-binomial model, variance was expressed as a function of the total template count across the two samples, in the form v = (b*log(k)+a)^2. The clones in this table, taken by TCRdb from immuneACCESS, are in-frame only. Not every clone is retained; where verified, under half of the shortfall comes from an unresolved V gene, and the cause of the rest is unknown. That table is the source of V, J and clone size, and D and trimming were worked out from the DNA. The sample contains some 120,000 clones, 75% to 90% of them found a single time. The ten largest clones capture 2.5% to 3.5% of the sample.

This clone was seen more than once but under ten times. It lacks a known antigen. Per-base quality was not reported, and no clone a single base away is much larger than it. The sequencing input was blood. The origin of this receptor is a person aged 18-70 years in good health. In this chain, TRBV6-4 is recombined with TRBJ2-2; a stretch of 9 junction bases matches TRBD1. The DNA is as follows: TGTGCCAGCAGTGAACGGGACAGGGAGGAATCCGGGGAGCTGTTTTTT. This translates into CASSERDREESGELFF.